A selection of T cell receptor beta chains follows, all from one sample in a study of spatial heterogeneity in lung cancer. One entry per CDR3 protein, called by TCRdb with MiXCR from the 5' RACE reads. Of some 100,000 distinct CDR3 sequences listed, roughly 10% are singletons. The input for sequencing was PBMCs, taken at surgery. Every receptor here comes from a male donor with early-stage non-small cell lung cancer. CDR3s include the opening cysteine and the closing phenylalanine or tryptophan. The D gene is left open where the match is weak. A clone size is listed for some rows: how often the clone was seen (once, few, many), or a class if it is expanded.

d_call	v_call	j_call	clone_size	cdr3_aa	cdr3_nt
NA	TRBV15	TRBJ1-3	many	CATSGVGRKNSGNTIYF	TGTGCCACCAGCGGGGTTGGACGGAAAAACTCTGGAAACACCATATATTTT
NA	TRBV5-1	TRBJ2-7	NA	CASSSGSSYEQYF	TGCGCCAGCAGCTCTGGCAGCTCCTACGAGCAGTACTTC
NA	TRBV10-1	TRBJ2-1	NA	CASSGLGKYEQFF	TGCGCCAGCAGTGGGTTGGGGAAGTATGAGCAGTTCTTC
NA	TRBV5-1	TRBJ2-1	many	CASGVFNEQFF	TGCGCCAGCGGGGTATTCAATGAGCAGTTCTTC
NA	TRBV9	TRBJ2-2	NA	CASSVESVPRSTGELFF	TGTGCCAGCAGCGTAGAAAGCGTGCCCCGGAGCACCGGGGAGCTGTTTTTT
NA	TRBV7-9	TRBJ2-7	NA	CASSLGGLAPYEQYF	TGTGCCAGCAGCTTAGGGGGGCTAGCACCCTACGAGCAGTACTTC
NA	TRBV12-2	TRBJ2-5	NA	CASRLDAIRKETQYF	TGTGCAAGTCGCTTAGACGCCATCCGAAAGGAGACCCAGTACTTC
TRBD1	TRBV25-1	TRBJ2-1	many	CASTGQGANEQFF	TGTGCCAGCACGGGACAGGGGGCTAATGAGCAGTTCTTC
NA	TRBV4-3	TRBJ2-7	few	CASSQDITGMWSYEQYF	TGCGCCAGCAGCCAAGATATCACAGGGATGTGGTCCTACGAGCAGTACTTC
NA	TRBV7-2	TRBJ2-5	NA	CASSLPTSTETQYF	TGTGCCAGCAGCTTACCGACTAGTACCGAGACCCAGTACTTC
NA	TRBV11-2	TRBJ2-1	few	CASSLEPGRRDEQFF	TGTGCCAGCAGCTTAGAGCCAGGGAGACGGGATGAGCAGTTCTTC
NA	TRBV4-3	TRBJ1-6	once	CTSSQESSYNSPLHF	TGCACCAGCAGCCAGGAGAGCTCCTATAATTCACCCCTCCACTTT
NA	TRBV15	TRBJ1-4	NA	CATSRGGTTNEKLFF	TGTGCCACCAGCCGAGGGGGGACAACTAATGAAAAACTGTTTTTT
TRBD2	TRBV29-1	TRBJ2-3	NA	CSVVTSGVGGTQYF	TGCAGCGTCGTGACTAGCGGGGTTGGGGGTACGCAGTATTTT
NA	TRBV24-1	TRBJ2-5	many	CATSDLRGGKETQYF	TGTGCCACCAGTGATTTGAGAGGAGGGAAAGAGACCCAGTACTTC
TRBD1	TRBV29-1	TRBJ2-1	many	CSVGSTGEGYNEQFF	TGCAGCGTTGGGAGTACAGGGGAAGGCTACAATGAGCAGTTCTTC
NA	TRBV7-2	TRBJ2-7	few	CASSPSRVHEQYF	TGTGCCAGCAGCCCAAGTAGGGTTCACGAGCAGTACTTC
NA	TRBV6-6	TRBJ1-1	few	CASNTIGAMNTEAFF	TGTGCCAGCAATACTATAGGGGCCATGAACACTGAAGCTTTCTTT
TRBD2	TRBV20-1	TRBJ2-7	many	CSARWSGRIGPEQYF	TGCAGTGCTAGATGGAGCGGGAGAATAGGGCCCGAGCAGTACTTC
NA	TRBV6-1	TRBJ2-7	few	CASSEKDYEQYF	TGTGCCAGCAGTGAAAAGGACTACGAGCAGTACTTC
TRBD1	TRBV28	TRBJ2-1	many	CASSYPRQGALHEQFF	TGTGCCAGCAGCTACCCAAGACAGGGGGCGTTGCATGAGCAGTTCTTC
NA	TRBV6-4	TRBJ2-5	many	CASTHRGEGETQYF	TGTGCCAGCACGCATAGGGGGGAAGGAGAGACCCAGTACTTC
NA	TRBV29-1	TRBJ2-2	many	CSVVGSGTGELFF	TGCAGCGTTGTGGGGAGTGGCACCGGGGAGCTGTTTTTT
NA	TRBV28	TRBJ2-1	few	CASSLIVKYNEQFF	TGTGCCAGCAGTTTAATAGTCAAGTACAATGAGCAGTTCTTC
NA	TRBV7-8	TRBJ2-5	many	CASSLEGWETQYF	TGTGCCAGCAGCTTAGAGGGCTGGGAGACCCAGTACTTC
TRBD1	TRBV28	TRBJ1-2	NA	CATNRGGDLYGYTF	TGTGCCACGAACAGGGGTGGGGATCTCTATGGCTACACCTTC
NA	TRBV2	TRBJ2-4	few	CASSGLRDSGIQYF	TGTGCCAGCAGTGGATTAAGGGACTCCGGCATTCAGTACTTC
NA	TRBV28	TRBJ2-1	NA	CATTPGRVNAEQFF	TGTGCCACCACCCCCGGCAGGGTTAACGCTGAGCAGTTCTTC
TRBD1	TRBV29-1	TRBJ2-7	many	CSVLRDSGYEQYF	TGCAGCGTGCTCCGGGACAGTGGCTACGAGCAGTACTTC
TRBD2	TRBV5-4	TRBJ2-5	many	CASSGLAEETQYF	TGTGCCAGTTCGGGACTAGCGGAGGAGACCCAGTACTTC
NA	TRBV27	TRBJ2-1	many	CASSWGDSYNEQFF	TGTGCCAGCAGTTGGGGGGACTCCTACAATGAGCAGTTCTTC
TRBD2	TRBV10-3	TRBJ2-1	NA	CAISLAGGQEEQFF	TGTGCCATCAGCCTAGCGGGAGGGCAAGAGGAGCAGTTCTTC
NA	TRBV29-1	TRBJ2-3	NA	CSTDPSTDTQYF	TGCAGCACGGATCCTAGCACAGATACGCAGTATTTT
NA	TRBV12-3/TRBV12-4	TRBJ1-5	many	CASSYRQPNQPQHF	TGTGCCAGCAGTTATAGACAGCCCAATCAGCCCCAGCATTTT
NA	TRBV3-1	TRBJ1-2	many	CASSQKKARIIRGVAGYTF	TGTGCCAGCAGCCAAAAGAAAGCGAGAATTATTCGGGGTGTCGCAGGCTACACCTTC
TRBD1	TRBV11-2	TRBJ2-5	few	CASSSYGDSQETQYF	TGTGCCAGCAGCTCCTACGGGGACAGCCAAGAGACCCAGTACTTC
TRBD1	TRBV29-1	TRBJ1-1	many	CSGDDREEAFF	TGCAGCGGAGACGACAGGGAGGAAGCTTTCTTT
TRBD2	TRBV9	TRBJ2-7	many	CASSVELAGEYSLYEQYF	TGTGCCAGCAGCGTAGAGTTAGCGGGGGAGTACTCCCTCTACGAGCAGTACTTC
NA	TRBV3-1	TRBJ1-2	many	CASSQGYLHGYTF	TGTGCCAGCAGCCAAGGATACCTCCATGGCTACACCTTC
TRBD2	TRBV10-3	TRBJ2-3	NA	CAISDAGEYTDTQYF	TGTGCCATCAGTGACGCGGGGGAGTACACAGATACGCAGTATTTT
NA	TRBV15	TRBJ2-1	many	CATSRARGYNEQFF	TGTGCCACCAGCAGAGCCCGGGGATACAATGAGCAGTTCTTC
NA	TRBV6-5	TRBJ2-7	NA	CASSPSYSGEQYF	TGTGCCAGCAGCCCCAGCTATTCCGGCGAGCAGTACTTC
NA	TRBV2	TRBJ1-5	NA	CASSNDPLYQPQHF	TGTGCCAGCAGTAATGACCCCCTTTATCAGCCCCAGCATTTT
NA	TRBV7-9	TRBJ1-2	NA	CASSLYGVESNYGYTF	TGTGCCAGCAGCTTATATGGCGTGGAGTCTAACTATGGCTACACCTTC
NA	TRBV25-1	TRBJ2-2	many	CASRQSGELFF	TGTGCCAGCAGGCAATCCGGGGAGCTGTTTTTT
TRBD2	TRBV4-1	TRBJ2-7	many	CASRTSGTYEQYF	TGCGCCAGCAGGACTAGCGGTACCTACGAGCAGTACTTC
TRBD1	TRBV2	TRBJ2-2	few	CASRPGQQLSNTGELFF	TGTGCCAGCAGGCCGGGACAGCAGCTTTCGAACACCGGGGAGCTGTTTTTT
NA	TRBV7-2	TRBJ1-5	many	CASRGTGQPQHF	TGTGCCAGCAGGGGAACAGGTCAGCCCCAGCATTTT
TRBD1	TRBV5-1	TRBJ1-4	many	CASSFGTGLEKLFF	TGCGCCAGCAGCTTTGGGACAGGGCTCGAAAAACTGTTTTTT
NA	TRBV28	TRBJ1-1	many	CASSWAGVGEAFF	TGTGCCAGCAGTTGGGCAGGGGTCGGTGAAGCTTTCTTT
TRBD1	TRBV28	TRBJ2-5	NA	CASKTGQGEQETQYF	TGTGCCAGCAAAACCGGACAGGGGGAACAAGAGACCCAGTACTTC
NA	TRBV5-5	TRBJ2-1	NA	CASSLRGWLWDEQFF	TGTGCCAGCAGCTTGAGGGGGTGGCTCTGGGATGAGCAGTTCTTC
TRBD2	TRBV20-1	TRBJ2-1	many	CSARGGSGNEQFF	TGCAGTGCTAGAGGCGGGAGTGGCAATGAGCAGTTCTTC
TRBD1	TRBV29-1	TRBJ2-3	few	CSVGDRAPDTQYF	TGCAGCGTTGGTGACAGGGCTCCAGATACGCAGTATTTT